Given below is one T cell receptor (beta chain) in context. The antigen this receptor binds is unknown. Base qualities were left out, and no much larger clone turns up one base away. This specimen belongs to a study of blood T cell repertoires in COVID-19 (dated by TCRdb to between 2020 and 2021). The study in broad terms: Samples from collaborators originated in the United States, Italy and Spain and spanned both the acute and convalescent phases of COVID-19. The material from the prospective study consisted of cDNA or gDNA derived from T cells, B-cell-depleted T cells, or PBMCs. Subjects who had been exposed to COVID-19, were actively infected with it, or had recovered from it provided the deeply sampled blood TCRbeta repertoires that made up the dataset. The repertoires were released in a freely available public database intended as a resource for research on the immune response to SARS-CoV-2. Samples came from the ongoing ImmuneRACE study (first 160 participants) plus 1,254 subjects from 6 global collaborators. Nearly every sample came with metadata listing a de-identified subject ID, COVID-19 status, age in years and sex. HLA class I and class II types, where available, came from metadata supplied by the sample provider rather than from assay-based typing.

Sequences SGDLS (CDR1) and YYNGEE (CDR2) are obtained from the germline V gene. The CDR3 numbers 15 residues from cysteine through phenylalanine. Solely the CDR3 DNA is kept, with 45 bases framed from the first base. Relative to germline, V is missing 2 bases and J is missing 4 bases, with 7 bases of the junction outside any gene match. Whole blood was collected in K2EDTA tubes by collaborating institutions according to the institutions' own protocols. Collaborator samples were shipped for TCRbeta analysis as frozen whole blood, isolated PBMCs, or DNA extracted from either sample type. TCRbeta CDR3 regions were amplified from genomic DNA by means of the immunoSEQ Assay, a bias-controlled multiplex PCR. From the authors' description of their analysis: The number of nucleated cells in each sample was estimated from the amplification of reference gene primers within the assay. To quantify the absolute abundance of each unique TCRbeta CDR3 rearrangement, sequence reads were collapsed and filtered. For each sample, productive Simpson clonality was calculated by taking the square root of Simpson's diversity index across productive rearrangements. Entries here come from immuneACCESS through TCRdb and include only in-frame sequences with V and J called. Some clones fail to appear in such tables; in the studies checked, an unresolved V gene covers under half of the shortfall, and the cause of the remainder is unknown. The DNA gave D and trimming, while V, J and clone size come from that table. This sample lists around 300,000 clones; about 85% were detected once. More than 10% of the sample is in the top ten clones.

Here is what the overall study found, with its caveats: How much clinical and demographic metadata was included differed by source and by participant, and the metadata was provided uncurated.

The chain couples TRBV9 to TRBJ2-3, with 7 junctional bases fitting TRBD1. The sample comprised peripheral blood. This receptor was identified in a human donor in a cohort sampled during active COVID-19. The nucleotides read TGTGCCAGCAGCGTTTCAGGGGGTAAGCCAGATACGCAGTATTTT. It encodes CASSVSGGKPDTQYF.